Below, 2 T cell receptor beta chains from the same sample are listed, as sequenced in a study of T cells in Graves' hyperthyroidism and ophthalmopathy. Amplification of TCR beta CDR3 regions was performed using RNA transcripts as template. When the TCR CDR3 underwent first-round RT-PCR, the HTBI primer set was used. TCRdb passed the multiplex PCR reads through MiXCR, listing each CDR3 protein once. The sample lists 460,000 or so distinct CDR3 sequences; 14% were seen once. Sequenced: blood. The source is a woman younger than 35 with Graves' hyperthyroidism.

There are many counts of this clonotype. The chain links TRBV20-1 to TRBJ2-7, with 11 bases that match TRBD2. CDR3 length: 16 residues. Trimming at V came to 5 bases and at J to 1 base, leaving 10 bases not matched to a gene. Per the germline V gene, CDR1 is DFQATT and CDR2 is SNEGSKA (reference sequence). CDR3 amino acids: CSASGTSGETSYEQYF. The CDR3 nucleotides are TGCAGTGCTTCCGGGACTAGCGGAGAGACGTCCTACGAGCAGTACTTC.

This clonotype was counted between two and nine times. The chain combines TRBV30 with TRBJ2-1, with D uncertain. V shed 1 base and J shed 0 bases, with 10 bases lying between them. Germline CDR1 reads GTSNPN; CDR2 reads SVGIG (reference sequence). The CDR3 has 15 amino acids. The CDR3 sequence: CAWSEEAFSYNEQFF. The DNA for the CDR3 is TGTGCCTGGAGTGAGGAAGCATTCTCCTACAATGAGCAGTTCTTC.